The T cell receptor beta chain described here comes from a study of CD8 T cells in Susac syndrome. V was pared by 0 bases and J by 6 bases, with 12 bases between. CDR3 length: 14 amino acids. Germline-derived CDR1 and CDR2 are LGHNA and YSLEER. Random hexamers were used to reverse transcribe roughly 0.5 to 1 ug of RNA. Each CDR3 protein gets one entry after TCRdb re-called the immunoSEQ multiplex PCR reads with MiXCR. The data contain some 300,000 distinct CDR3 sequences, 70% to 90% of them singletons. V is TRBV4-3 and J is TRBJ2-7; D is undetermined. The sequenced material came from CD8+ T cells from PBMCs. The receptor was derived from a human donor with multiple sclerosis. The CDR3 sequence is CASSQDGSGGEQYF. In DNA, the CDR3 is TGCGCCAGCAGCCAAGATGGAAGTGGTGGCGAGCAGTACTTC.